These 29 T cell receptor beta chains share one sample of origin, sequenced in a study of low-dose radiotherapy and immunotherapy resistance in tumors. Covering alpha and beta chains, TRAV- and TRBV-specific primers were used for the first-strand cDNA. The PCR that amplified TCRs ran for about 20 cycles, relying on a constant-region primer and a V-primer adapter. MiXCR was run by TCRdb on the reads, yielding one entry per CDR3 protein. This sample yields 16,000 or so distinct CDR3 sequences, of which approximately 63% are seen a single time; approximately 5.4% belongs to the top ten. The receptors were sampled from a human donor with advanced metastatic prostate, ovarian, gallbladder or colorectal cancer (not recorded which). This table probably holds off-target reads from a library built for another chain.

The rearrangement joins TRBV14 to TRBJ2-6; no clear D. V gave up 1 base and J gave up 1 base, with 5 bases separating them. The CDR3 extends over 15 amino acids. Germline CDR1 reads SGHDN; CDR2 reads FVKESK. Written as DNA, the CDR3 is TGTGCCAGCAGCCAAGTGAGGTCTGGGGCCAACGTCCTGACTTTC. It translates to CASSQVRSGANVLTF.

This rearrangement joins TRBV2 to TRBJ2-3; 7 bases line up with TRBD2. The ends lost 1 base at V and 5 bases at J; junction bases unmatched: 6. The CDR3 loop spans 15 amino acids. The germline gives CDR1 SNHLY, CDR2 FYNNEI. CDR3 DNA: TGTGCCAGCAGTGAAGGGGAGGGCCTTGGAGATACGCAGTATTTT. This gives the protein CASSEGEGLGDTQYF.

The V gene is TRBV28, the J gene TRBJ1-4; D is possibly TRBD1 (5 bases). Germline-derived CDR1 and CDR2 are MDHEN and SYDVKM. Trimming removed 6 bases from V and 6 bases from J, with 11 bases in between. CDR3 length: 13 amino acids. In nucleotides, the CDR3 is TGTGCCAGCAGCCGCGGGGGGGATGAAAAACTGTTTTTT. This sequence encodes CASSRGGDEKLFF. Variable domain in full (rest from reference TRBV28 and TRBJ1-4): DVKVTQSSRYLVKRTGEKVFLECVQDMDHENMFWYRQDPGLGLRLIYFSYDVKMKEKGDIPEGYSVSREKKERFSLILESASTNQTSMYLCASSRGGDEKLFFGSGTQLSVL.

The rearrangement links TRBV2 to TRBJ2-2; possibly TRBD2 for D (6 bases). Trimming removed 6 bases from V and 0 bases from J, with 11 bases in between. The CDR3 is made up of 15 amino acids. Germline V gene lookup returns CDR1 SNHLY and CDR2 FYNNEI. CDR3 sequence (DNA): TGTGCCAGCAGCCGACTAGTTTCGAACACCGGGGAGCTGTTTTTT. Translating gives CASSRLVSNTGELFF. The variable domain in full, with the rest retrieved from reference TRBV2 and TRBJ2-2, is EPEVTQTPSHQVTQMGQEVILRCVPISNHLYFYWYRQILGQKVEFLVSFYNNEISEKSEIFDDQFSVERPDGSNFTLKIRSTKLEDSAMYFCASSRLVSNTGELFFGEGSRLTVL.

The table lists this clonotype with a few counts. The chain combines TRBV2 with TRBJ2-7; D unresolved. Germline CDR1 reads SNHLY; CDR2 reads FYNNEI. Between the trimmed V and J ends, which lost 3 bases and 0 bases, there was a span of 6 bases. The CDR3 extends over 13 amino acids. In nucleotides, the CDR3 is TGTGCCAGCAGTGAGGTACACTCCTACGAGCAGTACTTC. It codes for CASSEVHSYEQYF. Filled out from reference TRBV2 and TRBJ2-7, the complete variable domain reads EPEVTQTPSHQVTQMGQEVILRCVPISNHLYFYWYRQILGQKVEFLVSFYNNEISEKSEIFDDQFSVERPDGSNFTLKIRSTKLEDSAMYFCASSEVHSYEQYFGPGTRLTVT.

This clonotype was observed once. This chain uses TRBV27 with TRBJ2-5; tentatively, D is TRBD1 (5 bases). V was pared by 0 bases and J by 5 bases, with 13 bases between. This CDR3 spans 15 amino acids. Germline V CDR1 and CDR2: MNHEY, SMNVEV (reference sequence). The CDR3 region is CASSLSTALGETQYF. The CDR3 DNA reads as TGTGCCAGCAGTTTATCGACAGCCCTGGGGGAGACCCAGTACTTC.

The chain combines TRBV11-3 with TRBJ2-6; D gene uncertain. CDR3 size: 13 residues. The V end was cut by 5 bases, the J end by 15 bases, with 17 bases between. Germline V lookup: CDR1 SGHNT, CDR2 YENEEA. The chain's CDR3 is CASSLLAQSNLTF. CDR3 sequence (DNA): TGTGCCAGCAGCCTACTGGCCCAGTCTAACCTGACTTTC.

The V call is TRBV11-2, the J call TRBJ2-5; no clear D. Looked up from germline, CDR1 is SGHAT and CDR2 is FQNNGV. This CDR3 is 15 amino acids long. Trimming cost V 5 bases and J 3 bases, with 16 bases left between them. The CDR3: CASSPSPQREETQYF. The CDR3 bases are TGTGCCAGCAGCCCCAGCCCCCAGAGAGAAGAGACCCAGTACTTC.

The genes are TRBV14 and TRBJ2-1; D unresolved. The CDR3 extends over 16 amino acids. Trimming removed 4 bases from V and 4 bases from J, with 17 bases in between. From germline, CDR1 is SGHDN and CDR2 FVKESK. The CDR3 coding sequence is TGTGCCAGCAGCCGATTAGACGCGCCAAGATACAATGAGCAGTTCTTC. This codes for CASSRLDAPRYNEQFF.

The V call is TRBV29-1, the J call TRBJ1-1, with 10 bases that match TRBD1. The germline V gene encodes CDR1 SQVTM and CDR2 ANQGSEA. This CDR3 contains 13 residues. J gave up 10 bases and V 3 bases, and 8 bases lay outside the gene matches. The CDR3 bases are TGCAGCGTTGAGGGACAGGGGACAGGAAGAGCTTTCTTT. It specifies CSVEGQGTGRAFF.

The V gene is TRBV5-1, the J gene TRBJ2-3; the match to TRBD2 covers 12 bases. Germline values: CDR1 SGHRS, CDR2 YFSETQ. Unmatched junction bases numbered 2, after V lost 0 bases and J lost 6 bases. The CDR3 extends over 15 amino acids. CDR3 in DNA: TGCGCCAGCAGCTTGGCTCTAGCGGGAGGGGATACGCAGTATTTT. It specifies CASSLALAGGDTQYF.

The CDR3 DNA reads TGTGCCAGCTCGCCCCGGAACTACGAGCAGTACTTC. Protein sequence: CASSPRNYEQYF. The rearrangement uses TRBV18 and TRBJ2-7; the D is unclear. V dropped 6 bases and J dropped 3 bases, with 9 bases sitting between them. The CDR3 loop spans 12 amino acids. CDR1 KGHSH and CDR2 LQKENI come from the germline V gene.

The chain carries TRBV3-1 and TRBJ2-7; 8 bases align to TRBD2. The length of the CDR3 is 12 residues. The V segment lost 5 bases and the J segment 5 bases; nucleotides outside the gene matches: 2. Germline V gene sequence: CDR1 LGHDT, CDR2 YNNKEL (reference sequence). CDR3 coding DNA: TGTGCCAGCAGCAATAGCGGGAACGAGCAGTACTTC. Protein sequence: CASSNSGNEQYF.

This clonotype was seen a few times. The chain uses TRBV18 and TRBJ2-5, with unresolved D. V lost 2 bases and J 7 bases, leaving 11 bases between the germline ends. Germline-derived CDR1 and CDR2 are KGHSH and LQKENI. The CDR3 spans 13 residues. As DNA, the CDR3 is TGTGCCAGCTCACCAGTTTGGTTTGGGACCCAGTACTTC. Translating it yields CASSPVWFGTQYF.

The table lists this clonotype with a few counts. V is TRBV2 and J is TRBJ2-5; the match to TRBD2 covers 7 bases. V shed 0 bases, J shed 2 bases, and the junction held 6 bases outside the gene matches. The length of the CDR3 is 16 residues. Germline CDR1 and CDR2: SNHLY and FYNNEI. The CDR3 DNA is TGTGCCAGCAGTGAAGCGGGCAGGGAGGGACAAGAGACCCAGTACTTC. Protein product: CASSEAGREGQETQYF. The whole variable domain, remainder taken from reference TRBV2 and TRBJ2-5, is EPEVTQTPSHQVTQMGQEVILRCVPISNHLYFYWYRQILGQKVEFLVSFYNNEISEKSEIFDDQFSVERPDGSNFTLKIRSTKLEDSAMYFCASSEAGREGQETQYFGPGTRLLVL.

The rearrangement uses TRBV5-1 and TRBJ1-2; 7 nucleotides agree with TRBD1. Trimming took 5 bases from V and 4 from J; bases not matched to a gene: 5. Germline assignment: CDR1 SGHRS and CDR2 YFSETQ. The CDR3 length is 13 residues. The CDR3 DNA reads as TGCGCCAGCAGACCCACAGGGGTCTATGGCTACACCTTC. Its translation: CASRPTGVYGYTF.

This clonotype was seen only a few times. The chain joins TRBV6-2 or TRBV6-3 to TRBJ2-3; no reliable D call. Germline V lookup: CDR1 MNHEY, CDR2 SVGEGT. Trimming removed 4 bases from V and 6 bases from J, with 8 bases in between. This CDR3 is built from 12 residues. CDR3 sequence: CASSSTVDTQYF. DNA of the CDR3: TGTGCCAGCAGTTCGACTGTGGATACGCAGTATTTT.

In DNA form, the CDR3 reads TGCGCCAGCAGCTTGGATGCTACAGGGGACATCCGAACTGGGGCCAACGTCCTGACTTTC. It yields the protein CASSLDATGDIRTGANVLTF. The rearrangement joins TRBV5-1 to TRBJ2-6, with TRBD1 identical over 7 bases. The trim removed 0 bases at V and 2 bases at J, leaving 14 bases unmatched. CDR3 length: 20 amino acids. Germline-derived CDR1 and CDR2 are SGHRS and YFSETQ.

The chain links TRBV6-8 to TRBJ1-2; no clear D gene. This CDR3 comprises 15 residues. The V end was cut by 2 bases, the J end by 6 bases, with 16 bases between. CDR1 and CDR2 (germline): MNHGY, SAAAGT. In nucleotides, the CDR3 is TGTGCCAGCAGTTACATGGGAAGGAGTTACAATGGCTACACCTTC. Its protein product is CASSYMGRSYNGYTF.

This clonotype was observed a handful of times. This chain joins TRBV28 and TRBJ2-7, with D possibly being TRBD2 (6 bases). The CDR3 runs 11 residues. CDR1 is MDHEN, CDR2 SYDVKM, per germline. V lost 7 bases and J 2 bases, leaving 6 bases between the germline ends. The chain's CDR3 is CASTSAYEQYF. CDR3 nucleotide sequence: TGTGCCAGCACTAGCGCCTACGAGCAGTACTTC.

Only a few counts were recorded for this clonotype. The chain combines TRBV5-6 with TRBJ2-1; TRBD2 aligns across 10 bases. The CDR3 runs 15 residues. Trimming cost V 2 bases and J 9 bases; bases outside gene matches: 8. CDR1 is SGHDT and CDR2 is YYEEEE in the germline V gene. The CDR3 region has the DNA TGTGCCAGCAGCTTATTAGCGGGAGGTTCCATTGAGCAGTTCTTC. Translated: CASSLLAGGSIEQFF. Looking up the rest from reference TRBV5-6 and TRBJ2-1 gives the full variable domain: DAGVTQSPTHLIKTRGQQVTLRCSPKSGHDTVSWYQQALGQGPQFIFQYYEEEERQRGNFPDRFSGHQFPNYSSELNVNALLLGDSALYLCASSLLAGGSIEQFFGPGTRLTVL.

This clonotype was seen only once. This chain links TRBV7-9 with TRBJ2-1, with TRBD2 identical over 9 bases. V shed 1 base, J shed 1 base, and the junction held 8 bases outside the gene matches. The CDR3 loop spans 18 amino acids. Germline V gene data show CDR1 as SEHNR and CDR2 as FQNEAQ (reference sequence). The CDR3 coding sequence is TGTGCCAGCAGCTTAGGGCGGGGGGGGTTATGGTCCTACAATGAGCAGTTCTTC. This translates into CASSLGRGGLWSYNEQFF.

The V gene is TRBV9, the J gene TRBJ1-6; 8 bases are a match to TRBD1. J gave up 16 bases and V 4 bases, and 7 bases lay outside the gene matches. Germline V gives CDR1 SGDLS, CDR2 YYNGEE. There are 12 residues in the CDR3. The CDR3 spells CASSMRTGPLHF. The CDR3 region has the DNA TGTGCCAGCAGCATGAGGACAGGGCCTCTCCACTTT.

CDR3 nucleotides: TGTGCCAGCAGGACCGGGACTTCTATAGCAGATACGCAGTATTTT. Its protein is CASRTGTSIADTQYF. V gene TRBV6-2 or TRBV6-3 combines with J gene TRBJ2-3; possible D gene TRBD2, 6 bases. The length of the CDR3 is 15 residues. V dropped 6 bases and J dropped 4 bases, with 17 bases sitting between them. Germline V gene data show CDR1 as MNHEY and CDR2 as SVGEGT.

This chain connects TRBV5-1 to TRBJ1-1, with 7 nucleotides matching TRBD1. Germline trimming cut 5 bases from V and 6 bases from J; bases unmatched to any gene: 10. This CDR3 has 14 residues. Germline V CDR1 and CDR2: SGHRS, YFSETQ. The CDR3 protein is CASSFLVQGAEAFF. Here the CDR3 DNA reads TGCGCCAGCAGTTTCCTGGTTCAGGGGGCTGAAGCTTTCTTT.

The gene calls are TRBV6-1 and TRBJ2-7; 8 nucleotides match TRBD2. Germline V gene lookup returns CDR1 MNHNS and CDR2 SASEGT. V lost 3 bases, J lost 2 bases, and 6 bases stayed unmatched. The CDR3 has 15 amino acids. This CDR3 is CASSEGSGGAYEQYF. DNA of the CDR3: TGTGCCAGCAGTGAGGGCTCCGGGGGGGCCTACGAGCAGTACTTC.

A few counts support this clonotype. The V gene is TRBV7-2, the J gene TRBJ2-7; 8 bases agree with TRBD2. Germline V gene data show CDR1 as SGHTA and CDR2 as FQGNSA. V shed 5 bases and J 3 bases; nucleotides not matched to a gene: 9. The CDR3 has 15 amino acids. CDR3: CASSPRTGGIYEQYF. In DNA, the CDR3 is TGTGCCAGCAGCCCCCGGACGGGGGGGATCTACGAGCAGTACTTC.

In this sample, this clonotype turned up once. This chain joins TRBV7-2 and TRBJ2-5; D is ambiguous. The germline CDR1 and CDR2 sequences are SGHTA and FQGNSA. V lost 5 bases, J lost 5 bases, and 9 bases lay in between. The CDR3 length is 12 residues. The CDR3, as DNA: TGTGCCAGCAGCAACCGCCCCGAGACCCAGTACTTC. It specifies CASSNRPETQYF.

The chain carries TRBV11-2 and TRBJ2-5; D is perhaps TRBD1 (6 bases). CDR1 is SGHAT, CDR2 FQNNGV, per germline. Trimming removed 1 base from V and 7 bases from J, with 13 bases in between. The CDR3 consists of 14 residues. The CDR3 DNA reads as TGTGCCAGCAGCTTAGGCGACAGGCTCCGGACCCAGTACTTC. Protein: CASSLGDRLRTQYF. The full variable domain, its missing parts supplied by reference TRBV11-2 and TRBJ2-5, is EAGVAQSPRYKIIEKRQSVAFWCNPISGHATLYWYQQILGQGPKLLIQFQNNGVVDDSQLPKDRFSAERLKGVDSTLKIQPAKLEDSAVYLCASSLGDRLRTQYFGPGTRLLVL.